These T cell receptor beta chains were read from a single sample in a study of a mutant IDH1 vaccine in newly diagnosed glioma. For these TCRs, the target antigens are not known. The repertoire was sequenced with immunoSEQ multiplex PCR; TCRdb's copy has only in-frame clones and lacks some. The sample records about 56,000 clones, around 86% being singletons. Sequencing used PBMCs, obtained from a glioma patient whose treatment included an IDH1 peptide vaccine. The receptor set was obtained from a middle-aged man with glioma. The CDR3 runs from the conserved cysteine through the conserved F or W. The D gene is left open where the match is weak. For some rows the clone size is stated as once, few or many, or as a class when expanded; others skip it.

>.|.|TRBJ2-7|TRBV5-1
TGCGCCAGCAGCTTGCGGACCCAACAAGGCGAGCAGTACTTC
CASSLRTQQGEQYF
>.|.|TRBJ2-2|TRBV2
TGTGCCAGCAGTTATGCCGGGGAACTGTTTTTT
CASSYAGELFF
>.|few|TRBJ2-5|TRBV5-6
TGTGCCAGCAGCTTTTGGCTCTCCCTACGACAAGAGACCCAGTACTTC
CASSFWLSLRQETQYF
>.|.|TRBJ1-1|TRBV20-1
TGCAGTGCTAGGTGGTACACTGAAGCTTTCTTT
CSARWYTEAFF
>.|.|TRBJ2-3|TRBV9
TGTGCCAGCAGCGGACCCAAAAGGGGGGAAGGGGCAGATACGCAGTATTTT
CASSGPKRGEGADTQYF
>.|.|TRBJ2-1|TRBV9
TGTGCCAGCAGCGTAGGGGGCAGGGTTTTGGATGAGCAGTTCTTC
CASSVGGRVLDEQFF
>.|once|TRBJ2-3|TRBV5-1
TGCGCCAGCTTCTTAAGCGGGCCTAGCACAGATACGCAGTATTTT
CASFLSGPSTDTQYF
>.|.|TRBJ2-1|TRBV6-4
TGTGCCAGCAGCGGACAGGGAGGGGTTGGTAGTGAGCAGTTCTTC
CASSGQGGVGSEQFF
>.|once|TRBJ2-2|TRBV27
TGTGCCAGCAGTTCCGGGACACGGATCACCGGGGAGCTGTTTTTT
CASSSGTRITGELFF
>.|.|TRBJ1-5|TRBV4-1
TGCGCCAGCAGCCAAGATGGCGGGCTTGGCAATCAGCCCCAGCATTTT
CASSQDGGLGNQPQHF
>TRBD1|.|TRBJ2-7|TRBV27
TGTGCCAGCAGTTCCAGCCCAGGGGGTACTTACGAGCAGTACTTC
CASSSSPGGTYEQYF
>TRBD1|.|TRBJ1-4|TRBV7-2
TGTGCCAGCAGCTTAGCGCTTGGGACAGGGGGGGAAAAACTGTTTTTT
CASSLALGTGGEKLFF
>TRBD2|.|TRBJ2-7|TRBV5-4
TGTGCCAGCAGCTTGGGACGGGAGGGGGGCGAGCAGTACTTC
CASSLGREGGEQYF
>.|.|TRBJ2-3|TRBV21-1
TGTGCCAGCAGCAAAAGGACTAGCGGGAGGGCCTACACAGATACGCAGTATTTT
CASSKRTSGRAYTDTQYF
>.|.|TRBJ1-5|TRBV7-2
TGTGCCAGCAGCTTAGTTTGGGAGGATCAGCCCCAGCATTTT
CASSLVWEDQPQHF
>.|.|TRBJ2-2|TRBV6-4
TGTGCCAGCAGTGAAGCCGACGAGACCGGGGAGCTGTTTTTT
CASSEADETGELFF